This T cell receptor (beta chain) was sequenced in a study of T cell repertoires in cytomegalovirus infection. Study-wide background: A matching HLA type, together with CMV infection, was signaled by public TCR beta signatures. Study-level results: Carriage of CMV together with the relevant HLA was identifiable through cumulative public TCR beta family frequency. HLA-C-restricted CMV-specific TCR beta clonotypes prevailed in the ex vivo response.

The CDR3 has 15 amino acids. The germline V gene has CDR1 SEHNR and CDR2 FQNEAQ (reference sequence). Trimming removed 8 bases from V and 6 bases from J; junction bases left unmatched: 11. This clonotype was seen repeatedly, ten times or more. Antigen specificity is unknown. TCRdb fed the reads into MiXCR, producing one record per CDR3 protein. The sample yields 200,000 to 300,000 distinct CDR3 sequences, approximately 14% seen once. The source is a human donor in good health (CMV status not recorded). Some clones in this sample may be carry-over from other donors' samples. The chain employs TRBV7-9 and TRBJ2-3, with 10 bases aligning to TRBD2. Sequencing used PBMCs. CDR3 amino acids: CASRKAGGSRDTQYF. In DNA, the CDR3 is TGTGCCAGCCGAAAAGCGGGAGGGAGTAGGGATACGCAGTATTTT.